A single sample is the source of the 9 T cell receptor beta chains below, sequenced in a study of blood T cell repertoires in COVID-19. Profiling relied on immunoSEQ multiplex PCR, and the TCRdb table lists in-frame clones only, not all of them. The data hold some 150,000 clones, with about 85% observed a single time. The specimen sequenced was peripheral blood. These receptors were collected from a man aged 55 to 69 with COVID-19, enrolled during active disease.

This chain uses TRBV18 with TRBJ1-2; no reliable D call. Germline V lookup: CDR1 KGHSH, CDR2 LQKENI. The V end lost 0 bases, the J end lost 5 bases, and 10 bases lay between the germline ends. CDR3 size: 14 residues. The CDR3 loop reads CASSPPMGRYGYTF. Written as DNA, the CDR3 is TGTGCCAGCTCACCACCGATGGGCAGATATGGCTACACCTTC.

The CDR3 nucleotides read TGTGCCAGCAGTTATAGCAGGGGGAACGAGCAGTACTTC. Residues: CASSYSRGNEQYF. The chain links TRBV6-5 to TRBJ2-7, with TRBD1 matching 7 bases. This CDR3 is built from 13 residues. The V gene end was trimmed by 3 bases and the J gene end by 5 bases; junction bases not matched to a gene: 4. Germline CDR1 reads MNHEY; CDR2 reads SVGAGI.

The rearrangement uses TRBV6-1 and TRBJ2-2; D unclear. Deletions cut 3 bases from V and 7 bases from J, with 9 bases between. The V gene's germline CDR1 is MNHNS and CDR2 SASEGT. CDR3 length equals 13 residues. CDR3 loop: CASSESVVGELFF. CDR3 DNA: TGTGCCAGCAGTGAGAGTGTCGTCGGGGAGCTGTTTTTT.

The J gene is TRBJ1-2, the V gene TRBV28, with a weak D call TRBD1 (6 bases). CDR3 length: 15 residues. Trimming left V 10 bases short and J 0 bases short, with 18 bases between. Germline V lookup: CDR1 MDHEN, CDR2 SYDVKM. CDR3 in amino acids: CATTPGASPNYGYTF. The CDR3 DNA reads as TGTGCCACCACCCCAGGGGCCAGTCCTAACTATGGCTACACCTTC.

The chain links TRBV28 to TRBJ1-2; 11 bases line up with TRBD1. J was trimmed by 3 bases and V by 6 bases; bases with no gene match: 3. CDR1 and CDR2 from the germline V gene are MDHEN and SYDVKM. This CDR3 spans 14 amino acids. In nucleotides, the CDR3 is TGTGCCAGCAGAGGACAGGGGGCAGACTATGGCTACACCTTC. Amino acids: CASRGQGADYGYTF.

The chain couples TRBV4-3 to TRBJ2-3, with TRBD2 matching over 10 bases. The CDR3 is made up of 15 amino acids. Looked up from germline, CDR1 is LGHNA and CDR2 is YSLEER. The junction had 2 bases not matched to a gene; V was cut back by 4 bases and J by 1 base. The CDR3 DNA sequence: TGCGCCAGCAGCCCGACTAGCGGGCGCACAGATACGCAGTATTTT. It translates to CASSPTSGRTDTQYF.

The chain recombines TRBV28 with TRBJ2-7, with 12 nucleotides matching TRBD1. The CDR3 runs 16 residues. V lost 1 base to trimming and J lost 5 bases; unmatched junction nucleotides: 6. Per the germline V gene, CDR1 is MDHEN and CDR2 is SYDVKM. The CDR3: CASSLSGQGARNEQYF. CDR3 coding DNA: TGTGCCAGCAGTTTATCGGGACAGGGGGCGCGTAACGAGCAGTACTTC.

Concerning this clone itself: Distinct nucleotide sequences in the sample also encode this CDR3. The CDR3: CASSLNQGVGYGYTF. In nucleotides, the CDR3 is TGTGCCAGCAGCTTGAATCAGGGTGTAGGGTATGGCTACACCTTC. This chain links TRBV5-5 with TRBJ1-2, with D possibly matching TRBD1 (5 bases). The germline V gene encodes CDR1 SGHKS and CDR2 YYEKEE (reference sequence). The V end lost 1 base, the J end lost 5 bases, and 15 bases lay between the germline ends. The CDR3 length is 15 residues. Supplemented by reference TRBV5-5 and TRBJ1-2, the full variable domain reads DAGVTQSPTHLIKTRGQQVTLRCSPISGHKSVSWYQQVLGQGPQFIFQYYEKEERGRGNFPDRFSARQFPNYSSELNVNALLLGDSALYLCASSLNQGVGYGYTFGSGTRLTVV.

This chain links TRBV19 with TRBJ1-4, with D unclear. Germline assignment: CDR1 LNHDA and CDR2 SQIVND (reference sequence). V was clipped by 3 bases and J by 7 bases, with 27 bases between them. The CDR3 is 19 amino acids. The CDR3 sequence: CASSIPLARSRGIGEKLFF. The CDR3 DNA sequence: TGTGCCAGTAGTATCCCCCTGGCCAGGTCCCGGGGTATTGGTGAAAAACTGTTTTTT.